The 15 T cell receptor beta chains given below trace back to one sample, sequenced in a study of blood T cell repertoires in COVID-19 (dated by TCRdb to between 2020 and 2021). Libraries came from the immunoSEQ multiplex PCR assay. TCRdb holds this immuneACCESS table with in-frame rearrangements only. Some clones are missing; in checked studies, unresolved V genes explain under half, and the rest has no known cause. This sample is represented by some 460,000 clones; about nine tenths of them were singletons. The ten largest clones represent roughly 0.7% of the sample. Sequenced sample: PBMCs or T cells enriched from blood (not recorded which). These receptors were obtained from a woman between 18 and 29 years old who had recovered from COVID-19.

The V call is TRBV11-1, the J call TRBJ2-7; tentatively, D is TRBD2 (5 bases). The V end lost 0 bases, the J end lost 9 bases, and 15 bases lay between the germline ends. The CDR3 spans 14 residues. Germline assignment: CDR1 SGHAT and CDR2 FQDESV (reference sequence). The CDR3 spells CASSLANALEGQYF. The CDR3 DNA follows: TGTGCCAGCAGCTTAGCTAATGCACTCGAGGGGCAGTACTTC.

V usage is TRBV10-3 and J usage is TRBJ1-6; a weak D match, TRBD1 (5 bases). The CDR3 is made up of 15 amino acids. Germline CDR1 ENHRY, CDR2 SYGVKD. V was cut by 3 bases and J by 7 bases, with 13 bases left in between. CDR3 sequence (DNA): TGTGCCATCAGTGATGGGGGGGGATGGAATTCACCCCTCCACTTT. Translated: CAISDGGGWNSPLHF.

This clone was seen more than once but under ten times. The chain employs TRBV5-1 and TRBJ1-2; D is ambiguous. Germline CDR1 SGHRS, CDR2 YFSETQ. Trimming left V 0 bases short and J 5 bases short, with 11 bases between. The CDR3 is made up of 14 amino acids. CDR3 amino acids: CASSLDSPLYGYTF. The CDR3 coding sequence is TGCGCCAGCAGCTTGGACAGCCCTCTGTATGGCTACACCTTC.

This clone was counted once. V usage is TRBV27 and J usage is TRBJ1-2, with D hard to call. The CDR3 has 14 residues. Deletions cut 5 bases from V and 2 bases from J, with 12 bases between. From germline, CDR1 is MNHEY and CDR2 SMNVEV (reference sequence). CDR3 bases: TGTGCCAGCAGTCCCTCCATGCTAAACTATGGCTACACCTTC. Its translation: CASSPSMLNYGYTF.

V gene TRBV13 combines with J gene TRBJ1-1; D uncertain. The germline V gene has CDR1 PRHDT and CDR2 FYEKMQ (reference sequence). The length of the CDR3 is 13 residues. The V end was cut by 4 bases, the J end by 3 bases, with 9 bases between. This CDR3 reads CASSSNRDTEAFF. In DNA form, the CDR3 reads TGTGCCAGCAGCTCAAATCGGGACACTGAAGCTTTCTTT.

The chain carries TRBV6-1 and TRBJ1-2; the D gene is possibly TRBD1 (6 bases). Germline V gene lookup returns CDR1 MNHNS and CDR2 SASEGT. The germline V and J ends were trimmed by 2 bases and 3 bases, with 13 bases remaining between them. This CDR3 spans 15 amino acids. The CDR3 loop is CASSEYRGADYGYTF. The CDR3 region has the DNA TGTGCCAGCAGTGAATATCGGGGGGCGGACTATGGCTACACCTTC.

The genes are TRBV27 and TRBJ2-1; 8 positions match TRBD1. V lost 6 bases and J lost 7; bases outside the gene matches: 8. Germline V gives CDR1 MNHEY, CDR2 SMNVEV (reference sequence). The CDR3 covers 14 residues. The CDR3 protein is CASSRQGKLNEQFF. DNA of the CDR3: TGTGCCAGCAGCAGACAGGGGAAACTAAATGAGCAGTTCTTC.

This chain uses TRBV6-5 with TRBJ1-2, with 7 bases lining up with TRBD1. This CDR3 comprises 13 residues. Germline-derived CDR1 and CDR2 are MNHEY and SVGAGI. Unmatched junction bases numbered 5, after V lost 3 bases and J lost 7 bases. The CDR3 loop reads CASSYSTGSGYTF. The CDR3 nucleotides are TGTGCCAGCAGTTATTCGACAGGGAGTGGCTACACCTTC.

About this clone itself: A junction boundary mismatches the germline segment, possibly from a read error. This chain uses TRBV27 with TRBJ2-7; 8 positions match TRBD2. This CDR3 spans 16 amino acids. CDR1 MNHEY and CDR2 SMNVEV come from the germline V gene (reference sequence). The CDR3 here is CASSWASGGAGSEQYF. The CDR3 DNA reads TGTGCCAGTAGTTGGGCCAGCGGGGGCGCGGGAAGCGAGCAGTACTTC.

The chain uses TRBV5-4 and TRBJ1-2; D uncertain. Germline loops: CDR1 SGHNT, CDR2 YYREEE (reference sequence). CDR3 length: 13 residues. V was cut by 0 bases and J by 4 bases, with 7 bases left in between. CDR3 sequence: CASSLDRIYGYTF. In DNA, the CDR3 is TGTGCCAGCAGCTTGGACAGAATCTATGGCTACACCTTC.

This clone was seen a handful of times. A read error may produce the germline difference seen at one junction end. V is TRBV27 and J is TRBJ2-7; TRBD1 aligns across 9 bases. The CDR3 covers 14 residues. CDR1 is MNHEY, CDR2 SMNVEV, per germline (reference sequence). As DNA, the CDR3 is TGTGCCAGCAGATCGGGGACAGGGTCCTTCGAGCAGTACTTC. It codes for CASRSGTGSFEQYF.

The chain has TRBV29-1 and TRBJ2-7; 9 bases match TRBD1. The J segment lost 3 bases and the V segment lost 6 bases, leaving 6 bases of the junction unmatched. Looked up from germline, CDR1 is SQVTM and CDR2 is ANQGSEA. CDR3 length equals 13 residues. The CDR3 region is CSVGWDRDYEQYF. The DNA of the CDR3 is TGCAGCGTCGGCTGGGACAGGGACTACGAGCAGTACTTC.

In its sample, this clone was seen once. Here the CDR3 DNA reads TGTGCCAGCAGCCCATCAGAAAACTATGGCTACACCTTC. It yields the protein CASSPSENYGYTF. V is TRBV7-6 and J is TRBJ1-2; no clear D. Trimming pared 5 bases from V and 2 bases from J, leaving 9 bases between. Germline CDR1 reads SGHVS; CDR2 reads FNYEAQ. The CDR3 runs 13 residues.

V is TRBV6-1 and J is TRBJ1-1, with a weak D call TRBD1 (5 bases). Germline V CDR1 and CDR2: MNHNS, SASEGT. V lost 0 bases and J 1 base, leaving 12 bases between the germline ends. The CDR3 has 16 amino acids. Here the CDR3 DNA reads TGTGCCAGCAGTGAAGCGGACACCACCTCGAACACTGAAGCTTTCTTT. It codes for CASSEADTTSNTEAFF.

The V and J genes are TRBV19 and TRBJ1-1; 7 bases align to TRBD1. This CDR3 comprises 13 residues. Germline lookup yields CDR1 LNHDA and CDR2 SQIVND (reference sequence). The ends lost 4 bases at V and 4 bases at J; junction bases unmatched: 3. The CDR3 loop reads CASSTTGPTEAFF. CDR3 bases: TGTGCCAGTAGTACGACAGGGCCCACTGAAGCTTTCTTT.